The 32 T cell receptor beta chains below come from one sample, sequenced in a study of blood T cell repertoires in COVID-19. The repertoire was sequenced with immunoSEQ multiplex PCR; TCRdb's copy has only in-frame clones and lacks some. Among 150,000 to 200,000 clones, about 81% were seen once, and the ten largest hold about 19%. What was sequenced was peripheral blood. The receptors derive from a woman older than 75 with acute or convalescent COVID-19.

This clone was seen only once. V is TRBV2 and J is TRBJ1-5, with unresolved D. Germline CDR1 reads SNHLY; CDR2 reads FYNNEI. V lost 6 bases, J lost 0 bases, and 9 bases lay in between. The CDR3 loop spans 14 amino acids. CDR3 residues: CASSNGDSNQPQHF. In nucleotides, the CDR3 is TGTGCCAGCAGCAACGGTGATAGCAATCAGCCCCAGCATTTT. The whole variable domain, filled in from reference TRBV2 and TRBJ1-5, reads EPEVTQTPSHQVTQMGQEVILRCVPISNHLYFYWYRQILGQKVEFLVSFYNNEISEKSEIFDDQFSVERPDGSNFTLKIRSTKLEDSAMYFCASSNGDSNQPQHFGDGTRLSIL.

This clone was counted a single time. The genes are TRBV5-1 and TRBJ2-7; maybe TRBD1 (7 bases). Trimming removed 2 bases from V and 6 bases from J, with 21 bases in between. The CDR3 is 16 residues long. Germline loops: CDR1 SGHRS, CDR2 YFSETQ. In DNA form, the CDR3 reads TGCGCCAGCAGCTTTGGGGACTTACAGGGGAGTCGCGAGCAGTACTTC. Protein product: CASSFGDLQGSREQYF.

V gene TRBV7-9 combines with J gene TRBJ1-4; no clear D gene. In germline, CDR1 is SEHNR, CDR2 FQNEAQ (reference sequence). V gave up 5 bases and J gave up 4 bases, with 11 bases separating them. This CDR3 is built from 14 residues. CDR3 protein: CASSPERFNEKLFF. CDR3 bases: TGTGCCAGCAGCCCCGAGCGGTTTAATGAAAAACTGTTTTTT.

This chain joins TRBV15 and TRBJ2-1; no definite D call. V lost 5 bases, J lost 7 bases, and 21 bases lay in between. Per germline, CDR1 LNHNV and CDR2 YYDKDF (reference sequence). The CDR3 runs to 16 residues. CDR3 residues: CATSEEYRFDSNEQFF. In nucleotides, the CDR3 is TGTGCCACCAGCGAGGAGTACCGTTTTGATAGTAATGAGCAGTTCTTC.

This chain uses TRBV20-1 with TRBJ2-2; a possible D gene is TRBD2 (5 bases). Trimming stripped 3 bases from V and 4 bases from J, with 15 bases between. Per germline, CDR1 DFQATT and CDR2 SNEGSKA (reference sequence). The CDR3 loop spans 15 amino acids. The CDR3: CSASTSTAGTGELFF. CDR3 coding DNA: TGCAGTGCTAGTACCAGCACGGCGGGCACCGGGGAGCTGTTTTTT.

The J gene is TRBJ2-1, the V gene TRBV10-3; 9 positions agree with TRBD1. The germline V gene encodes CDR1 ENHRY and CDR2 SYGVKD. The CDR3 is 15 amino acids. V lost 4 bases to trimming and J lost 8 bases; unmatched junction nucleotides: 9. The CDR3 protein is CAISAPGQGVYEQFF. The CDR3 region has the DNA TGTGCCATCAGTGCTCCGGGACAGGGTGTCTATGAGCAGTTCTTC.

This clone came up a few times. This chain connects TRBV2 to TRBJ1-2, with a weak D call TRBD1 (5 bases). The CDR3 loop spans 14 amino acids. Germline assignment: CDR1 SNHLY and CDR2 FYNNEI. V was clipped by 10 bases and J by 0 bases, with 15 bases between them. In DNA form, the CDR3 reads TGTGCCACCAAACGACAGCCCGCTAACTATGGCTACACCTTC. This codes for CATKRQPANYGYTF.

This clone was seen only a few times. The J gene is TRBJ1-6, the V gene TRBV27; D is unresolved. Trimming removed 3 bases at V and 8 bases at J, with 11 bases between. In germline, CDR1 is MNHEY, CDR2 SMNVEV (reference sequence). The length of the CDR3 is 14 residues. The CDR3 loop reads CASSFFLSDSPLHF. In DNA form, the CDR3 reads TGTGCCAGCAGTTTCTTCCTTTCGGATTCACCCCTCCACTTT.

The rearrangement joins TRBV2 to TRBJ1-2; the D gene is possibly TRBD1 (6 bases). Germline assignment: CDR1 SNHLY and CDR2 FYNNEI. The CDR3 loop spans 16 amino acids. V lost 6 bases, J lost 2 bases, and 19 bases lay in between. CDR3 amino acids: CASSQHLGAGNYGYTF. CDR3 DNA: TGTGCCAGCAGCCAGCATTTGGGGGCAGGGAACTATGGCTACACCTTC.

V is TRBV24-1 and J is TRBJ1-5, with 9 bases aligning to TRBD1. Trimming cost V 4 bases and J 6 bases; bases outside gene matches: 6. This CDR3 is 15 amino acids long. From germline, CDR1 is KGHDR and CDR2 SFDVKD. This CDR3 reads CATSEGGTGFQPQHF. CDR3 DNA sequence: TGTGCCACCAGTGAGGGGGGGACAGGGTTTCAGCCCCAGCATTTT.

The chain uses TRBV28 and TRBJ2-5, with 10 bases that match TRBD1. The length of the CDR3 is 15 residues. Germline CDR1 and CDR2: MDHEN and SYDVKM. The trim removed 7 bases at V and 3 bases at J, leaving 8 bases unmatched. The CDR3 loop reads CASNPGQGPEETQYF. Written as DNA, the CDR3 is TGTGCCAGCAACCCGGGACAGGGGCCCGAAGAGACCCAGTACTTC.

The chain recombines TRBV28 with TRBJ2-7; 10 bases fit TRBD2. The CDR3 is 16 amino acids. Losses at the gene ends were 8 bases for V and 6 bases for J; bases not matched to a gene: 16. Germline-derived CDR1 and CDR2 are MDHEN and SYDVKM. Here the CDR3 reads CASVNSRLAGLSEQYF. For the CDR3, the DNA is TGTGCCAGCGTAAATTCCCGACTAGCGGGCCTCTCCGAGCAGTACTTC.

The chain joins TRBV4-3 to TRBJ1-2; maybe TRBD1 (6 bases). The germline V and J ends were trimmed by 4 bases and 5 bases, with 14 bases remaining between them. CDR1 is LGHNA and CDR2 is YSLEER in the germline V gene. This CDR3 has 14 amino acids. This chain's CDR3 is CASSPSGDRYGYTF. CDR3 nucleotides: TGCGCCAGCAGCCCGTCAGGGGATAGGTATGGCTACACCTTC.

The genes are TRBV3-1 (or the pseudogene TRBV3-2) and TRBJ1-2; 8 positions agree with TRBD1. Per the germline V gene, CDR1 is LGHDT and CDR2 is YNNKEL (reference sequence). Trimming at V came to 3 bases and at J to 8 bases, leaving 8 bases not matched to a gene. The CDR3 has 14 amino acids. Written as DNA, the CDR3 is TGTGCCAGCAGCCACAGGGGGCGGGATAGCGGCTACACCTTC. Translating it yields CASSHRGRDSGYTF.

J is TRBJ1-5 and V is TRBV19; D gene unclear. The V end lost 0 bases, the J end lost 6 bases, and 3 bases lay between the germline ends. The germline V gene encodes CDR1 LNHDA and CDR2 SQIVND (reference sequence). CDR3 length: 12 residues. CDR3 nucleotides: TGTGCCAGTAGTATAGAGCGTCAGCCCCAGCATTTT. Translation: CASSIERQPQHF.

The chain combines TRBV2 with TRBJ2-7; the match to TRBD2 covers 9 bases. The CDR3 length is 11 residues. Trimming cost V 5 bases and J 9 bases; bases outside gene matches: 2. From germline, CDR1 is SNHLY and CDR2 FYNNEI. The CDR3 DNA follows: TGTGCCAGCAGTAGCGGGAGGTTGCAGTACTTC. This translates into CASSSGRLQYF.

This clone was found a few times. This chain uses TRBV15 with TRBJ2-7; D is perhaps TRBD1 (5 bases). Trimming shortened V by 3 bases and J by 6 bases, and 21 bases separated the two germline ends. The CDR3 is made up of 16 amino acids. Per the germline V gene, CDR1 is LNHNV and CDR2 is YYDKDF (reference sequence). The CDR3 DNA reads TGTGCCACCAGCAGCCGTTTTGGCCAGGGTTTCCCCGAGCAGTACTTC. This sequence encodes CATSSRFGQGFPEQYF.

The rearrangement joins TRBV12-5 to TRBJ1-2; 8 bases are a match to TRBD1. Germline V gene lookup returns CDR1 LGHNT and CDR2 FRNRAP. This CDR3 has 13 amino acids. Trimming removed 1 base from V and 7 bases from J; junction bases left unmatched: 2. CDR3 bases: TGTGCTAGTGGTTTGGAGACAGGGGCTGGCTACACCTTC. Its protein is CASGLETGAGYTF.

This clone was seen a single time. The J gene is TRBJ2-1, the V gene TRBV6-4, with 14 bases aligning to TRBD2. Trimming removed 8 bases from V and 2 bases from J; junction bases left unmatched: 2. CDR1 is MRHNA, CDR2 SNTAGT, per germline. CDR3 length: 15 residues. Here the CDR3 DNA reads TGTGCCAGCGGGACTAGCGGGAGCACCTACAATGAGCAGTTCTTC. Translating it yields CASGTSGSTYNEQFF.

The chain couples TRBV10-3 to TRBJ1-2; TRBD1 aligns across 7 bases. Trimming removed 6 bases from V and 3 bases from J; junction bases left unmatched: 7. The length of the CDR3 is 14 residues. The germline gives CDR1 ENHRY, CDR2 SYGVKD. In nucleotides, the CDR3 is TGTGCCATCAGGGAGACAGGGCACCACTATGGCTACACCTTC. As protein: CAIRETGHHYGYTF.

In DNA form, the CDR3 reads TGTGCCAGCAGTGAACAGGGACAGGGTGGCTACACCTTC. Its protein is CASSEQGQGGYTF. This chain uses TRBV2 with TRBJ1-2; 9 nucleotides align to TRBD1. The CDR3 extends over 13 amino acids. Germline CDR1 is SNHLY and CDR2 is FYNNEI. With 2 bases clipped from V and 7 bases from J, the junction kept 2 bases outside the gene matches.

V and J are TRBV6-5 and TRBJ1-6; TRBD1 aligns across 7 bases. The CDR3 spans 16 residues. Germline CDR1 MNHEY, CDR2 SVGAGI. The junction had 8 bases not matched to a gene; V was cut back by 0 bases and J by 9 bases. In DNA, the CDR3 is TGTGCCAGCAGTTACTCTGAGACAGGGCTTCCTTCACCCCTCCACTTT. The encoded protein is CASSYSETGLPSPLHF.

The CDR3 DNA is TGCGCCAGCAGATCCAGCGGGAGGATTACCTACGAGCAGTACTTC. Protein: CASRSSGRITYEQYF. The chain joins TRBV10-1 to TRBJ2-7, with 9 nucleotides matching TRBD2. J was trimmed by 2 bases and V by 6 bases; bases with no gene match: 8. From germline, CDR1 is WNHNN and CDR2 SYGVQD (reference sequence). This CDR3 is built from 15 residues.

The rearrangement uses TRBV15 and TRBJ2-5; maybe TRBD2 (5 bases). This CDR3 is 16 amino acids long. Trimming removed 3 bases from V and 1 base from J, with 15 bases in between. Germline loops: CDR1 LNHNV, CDR2 YYDKDF (reference sequence). CDR3: CATSRIPASSQETQYF. The CDR3 nucleotides read TGTGCCACCAGCAGGATCCCCGCTAGCAGCCAAGAGACCCAGTACTTC.

The rearrangement links TRBV29-1 to TRBJ2-1; tentatively, D is TRBD2 (6 bases). Trimming removed 4 bases at V and 10 bases at J, with 14 bases between. The CDR3 length is 12 residues. Germline assignment: CDR1 SQVTM and CDR2 ANQGSEA. CDR3 in amino acids: CSVGVTAGEQFF. As DNA, the CDR3 is TGCAGCGTTGGGGTGACGGCGGGGGAGCAGTTCTTC.

V and J are TRBV4-2 and TRBJ2-1, with D tentatively TRBD2 (7 bases). The CDR3 loop spans 15 amino acids. Germline V lookup: CDR1 LGHNA, CDR2 YNFKEQ. The ends were cut back, 1 base at V and 8 bases at J, with 15 bases in the middle. CDR3 in DNA: TGTGCCAGCAGCCAAGCCCAAGGGGGGGGACATGAGCAGTTCTTC. Encoded protein: CASSQAQGGGHEQFF.

This chain joins TRBV6-5 and TRBJ1-2, with D unclear. Looked up from germline, CDR1 is MNHEY and CDR2 is SVGAGI. V was trimmed by 2 bases and J by 4 bases, leaving 14 bases between them. This CDR3 has 15 residues. CDR3 residues: CASSYDGYSLYGYTF. The CDR3 DNA reads TGTGCCAGCAGTTACGATGGTTACAGCCTCTATGGCTACACCTTC.

The V gene is TRBV28, the J gene TRBJ2-5; 8 bases line up with TRBD1. The CDR3 is 14 residues long. V was clipped by 5 bases and J by 4 bases; unmatched bases: 6. Germline V CDR1 and CDR2: MDHEN, SYDVKM. The CDR3 protein is CASSGQGRVETQYF. CDR3 coding DNA: TGTGCCAGCAGTGGACAGGGCAGGGTAGAGACCCAGTACTTC.

This clone was observed a handful of times. The chain joins TRBV5-5 to TRBJ1-5, with D possibly being TRBD1 (5 bases). V lost 2 bases and J 0 bases, leaving 12 bases between the germline ends. The CDR3 spans 16 residues. Germline V gene lookup returns CDR1 SGHKS and CDR2 YYEKEE (reference sequence). CDR3 sequence: CASSFGTGNSNQPQHF. The CDR3 region has the DNA TGTGCCAGCAGCTTCGGAACAGGAAATAGCAATCAGCCCCAGCATTTT.

The chain combines TRBV9 with TRBJ2-1, with 7 bases matching TRBD2. The CDR3 has 15 amino acids. With V trimmed by 4 bases and J by 2 bases, 6 bases remained unmatched. Per germline, CDR1 SGDLS and CDR2 YYNGEE. Here the CDR3 reads CASSTSGNTYNEQFF. The CDR3 coding sequence is TGTGCCAGCAGCACGAGCGGGAACACCTACAATGAGCAGTTCTTC.

The rearrangement links TRBV19 to TRBJ2-7, with D perhaps matching TRBD2 (5 bases). V was pared by 2 bases and J by 2 bases, with 10 bases between. Germline loops: CDR1 LNHDA, CDR2 SQIVND (reference sequence). The CDR3 extends over 14 amino acids. CDR3 sequence (DNA): TGTGCCAGTAGTATAACGCTAGCCACCTACGAGCAGTACTTC. Protein product: CASSITLATYEQYF.

The gene calls are TRBV28 and TRBJ2-2; 10 nucleotides agree with TRBD1. CDR3 size: 17 residues. Germline V lookup: CDR1 MDHEN, CDR2 SYDVKM. V was pared by 6 bases and J by 6 bases, with 13 bases of the junction left unmatched. For the CDR3, the DNA is TGTGCCAGCAGGCAAAGACAGGGGGCAGAGGGGGCCGGGGAGCTGTTTTTT. Its translation: CASRQRQGAEGAGELFF.